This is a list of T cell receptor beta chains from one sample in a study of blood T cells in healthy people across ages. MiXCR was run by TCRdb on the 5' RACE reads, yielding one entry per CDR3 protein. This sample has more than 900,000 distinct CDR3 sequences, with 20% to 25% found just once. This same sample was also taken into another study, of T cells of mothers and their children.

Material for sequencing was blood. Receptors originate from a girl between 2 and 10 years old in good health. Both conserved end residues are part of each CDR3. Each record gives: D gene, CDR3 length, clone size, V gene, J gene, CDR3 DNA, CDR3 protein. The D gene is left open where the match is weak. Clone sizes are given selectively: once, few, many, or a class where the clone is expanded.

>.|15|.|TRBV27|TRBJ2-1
TGTGCCAGCAGTTTCCGATTTGACGGAAACAATGAGCAGTTCTTC
CASSFRFDGNNEQFF
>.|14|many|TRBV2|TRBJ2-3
TGTGCCAGCAGCCGGGGGATACGCACAGATACGCAGTATTTT
CASSRGIRTDTQYF
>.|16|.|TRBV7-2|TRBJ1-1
TGTGCCAGCAGCTTAGGACGGGCCCCCGGGGAAACTGAAGCTTTCTTT
CASSLGRAPGETEAFF
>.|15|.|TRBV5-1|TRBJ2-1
TGCGCCAGCAGCCAAATAGAAAGCTCCTACAATGAGCAGTTCTTC
CASSQIESSYNEQFF
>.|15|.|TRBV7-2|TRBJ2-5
TGTGCCGGCAGCTTAGAGGGTAGAATTCCGGGGACCCAGTACTTC
CAGSLEGRIPGTQYF
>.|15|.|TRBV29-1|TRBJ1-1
TGCAGCGCAGAAAGGGCACAGCTCATGAACACTGAAGCTTTCTTT
CSAERAQLMNTEAFF
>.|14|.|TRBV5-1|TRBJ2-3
TGCGCCAGCAGGAAAACGACGCCCACAGATACGCAGTATTTT
CASRKTTPTDTQYF
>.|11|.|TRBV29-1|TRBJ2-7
TGCAGCGTTGAGGGACGTGACGAGCAGTACTTC
CSVEGRDEQYF
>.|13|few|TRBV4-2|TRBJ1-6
TGTGCCAGCAGCCAGGCAGGGGATTCACCCCTCCACTTT
CASSQAGDSPLHF
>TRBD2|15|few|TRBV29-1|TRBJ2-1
TGCAGCGTTATCACTAGCGGGATGGCCTACAATGAGCAGTTCTTC
CSVITSGMAYNEQFF
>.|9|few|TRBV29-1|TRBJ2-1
TGCAGCGAGGGGTCGGGGCAATTCTTC
CSEGSGQFF
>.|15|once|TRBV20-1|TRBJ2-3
TGCAGTGCCGGGTGGAGGGGACCCTCCACAGATACGCAGTATTTT
CSAGWRGPSTDTQYF